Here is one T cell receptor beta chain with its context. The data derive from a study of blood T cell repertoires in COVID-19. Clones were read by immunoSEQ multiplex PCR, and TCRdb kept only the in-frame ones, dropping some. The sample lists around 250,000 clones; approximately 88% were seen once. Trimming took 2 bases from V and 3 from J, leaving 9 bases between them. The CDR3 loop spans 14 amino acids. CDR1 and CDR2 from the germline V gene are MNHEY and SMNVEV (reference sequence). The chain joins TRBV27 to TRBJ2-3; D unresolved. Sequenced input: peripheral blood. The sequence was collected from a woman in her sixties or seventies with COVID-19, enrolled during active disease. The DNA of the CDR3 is TGTGCCAGCAGTTTACAGTTGGTTACAGATACGCAGTATTTT. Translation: CASSLQLVTDTQYF.